Shown below are 11 T cell receptor beta chains from a single sample sequenced in a study of blood T cell repertoires in COVID-19. This table comes from immunoSEQ multiplex PCR, and its TCRdb copy is limited to in-frame clones, with some not included. The sample carries some 700,000 clones, over 80% recorded once. Input material: peripheral blood. Every receptor here comes from a woman between 18 and 29 years old with acute or convalescent COVID-19.

The chain has TRBV29-1 and TRBJ1-2; weak D call: TRBD1 (5 bases). There are 15 residues in the CDR3. From germline, CDR1 is SQVTM and CDR2 ANQGSEA. The germline V and J ends were trimmed by 6 bases and 1 base, with 18 bases remaining between them. The CDR3 DNA sequence: TGCAGCGTGGCTGGTGGGGGGAACGTTAACTATGGCTACACCTTC. Translated: CSVAGGGNVNYGYTF.

The genes are TRBV24-1 and TRBJ1-2; D call uncertain. The germline V gene encodes CDR1 KGHDR and CDR2 SFDVKD. The V end was cut by 4 bases, the J end by 6 bases, with 11 bases between. The CDR3 totals 13 residues. CDR3 residues: CATSETSFHGYTF. CDR3 in DNA: TGTGCCACCAGTGAGACTTCTTTCCATGGCTACACCTTC.

J is TRBJ1-6 and V is TRBV9; D may be TRBD1 (5 bases). The germline V gene has CDR1 SGDLS and CDR2 YYNGEE. Deletions cut 0 bases from V and 0 bases from J, with 10 bases between. CDR3 length equals 17 residues. The chain's CDR3 is CASSVDGQGSYNSPLHF. CDR3 in DNA: TGTGCCAGCAGCGTAGACGGGCAGGGCTCCTATAATTCACCCCTCCACTTT. Using reference TRBV9 and TRBJ1-6 for the parts outside the CDR3, the full variable domain is DSGVTQTPKHLITATGQRVTLRCSPRSGDLSVYWYQQSLDQGLQFLIQYYNGEERAKGNILERFSAQQFPDLHSELNLSSLELGDSALYFCASSVDGQGSYNSPLHFGNGTRLTVT.

V gene TRBV6-5 combines with J gene TRBJ2-1; 9 bases fit TRBD2. Germline V CDR1 and CDR2: MNHEY, SVGAGI. This CDR3 region has 15 residues. V gave up 2 bases and J gave up 5 bases; unmatched junction bases: 4. CDR3: CASSYLGLANNEQFF. In DNA, the CDR3 is TGTGCCAGCAGTTACCTGGGACTAGCCAACAATGAGCAGTTCTTC.

The chain couples TRBV30 to TRBJ2-5; D not certain. Germline V gene data show CDR1 as GTSNPN and CDR2 as SVGIG (reference sequence). This CDR3 is built from 13 residues. Trimming left V 0 bases short and J 3 bases short, with 8 bases between. This CDR3 is CAWSVLPEETQYF. For the CDR3, the DNA is TGTGCCTGGAGTGTACTTCCCGAAGAGACCCAGTACTTC.

This chain uses TRBV24-1 with TRBJ2-1; D is unclear. This CDR3 is built from 14 residues. Trimming shortened V by 4 bases and J by 2 bases, and 8 bases separated the two germline ends. The V gene's germline CDR1 is KGHDR and CDR2 SFDVKD. CDR3 region: CATSERSPYNEQFF. Written as DNA, the CDR3 is TGTGCCACCAGTGAACGGTCTCCCTACAATGAGCAGTTCTTC.

This rearrangement joins TRBV9 to TRBJ2-1, with D tentatively TRBD2 (5 bases). CDR1 is SGDLS and CDR2 is YYNGEE in the germline V gene. The CDR3 contains 14 residues. Trimming removed 0 bases from V and 6 bases from J, with 10 bases in between. The CDR3 spells CASSVAGLTNEQFF. DNA for the CDR3: TGTGCCAGCAGCGTAGCCGGACTCACCAATGAGCAGTTCTTC.

V gene TRBV6-6 combines with J gene TRBJ1-2; 11 nucleotides agree with TRBD1. This CDR3 has 16 residues. Trimming took 6 bases from V and 0 from J; bases not matched to a gene: 6. The germline gives CDR1 MNHNY, CDR2 SVGAGI (reference sequence). DNA for the CDR3: TGTGCCAGCAGCCTAGGACAGGGGGCTACTAACTATGGCTACACCTTC. Translated, it gives CASSLGQGATNYGYTF.

The rearrangement joins TRBV4-3 to TRBJ1-1; 8 bases are a match to TRBD1. This CDR3 is 16 amino acids long. CDR1 is LGHNA and CDR2 is YSLEER in the germline V gene. Germline trimming cut 6 bases from V and 1 base from J; bases unmatched to any gene: 10. CDR3 sequence: CASRQRTGYGNTEAFF. The CDR3 nucleotides are TGCGCCAGCAGGCAACGGACAGGGTATGGGAACACTGAAGCTTTCTTT.

J is TRBJ2-2 and V is TRBV5-6; no reliable D call. V dropped 0 bases and J dropped 5 bases, with 8 bases sitting between them. The V gene's germline CDR1 is SGHDT and CDR2 YYEEEE. CDR3 size: 14 residues. CDR3 sequence reads: CASSLVAFTGELFF. CDR3 bases: TGTGCCAGCAGCTTGGTAGCTTTTACCGGGGAGCTGTTTTTT.

The V and J genes are TRBV4-2 and TRBJ2-5; maybe TRBD2 (7 bases). The CDR3 totals 15 residues. Germline V gene sequence: CDR1 LGHNA, CDR2 YNFKEQ. The V end lost 0 bases, the J end lost 5 bases, and 13 bases lay between the germline ends. The CDR3, as DNA: TGTGCCAGCAGCCAAGATCGGGGGGCTCAGGAGACCCAGTACTTC. It yields the protein CASSQDRGAQETQYF.